Below are 14 T cell receptor beta chains sequenced from a single sample in a study of shared clonotypes between healthy human individuals. Only in-frame clones appear in the TCRdb table, and some are missing; sequencing was by immunoSEQ multiplex PCR. This repertoire shows millions of clones, roughly 94% found once; its top ten account for roughly 0.13%. The sequenced sample was naive CD4+ T cells sorted from blood. Noted subset: CD45RA+ positively selected. Receptor source: a man aged 18 to 30 in good health.

The V and J genes are TRBV9 and TRBJ1-1, with unresolved D. Deletions cut 3 bases from V and 3 bases from J, with 15 bases between. The CDR3 spans 15 residues. The germline gives CDR1 SGDLS, CDR2 YYNGEE. The DNA for the CDR3 is TGTGCCAGCAGCGGACCCTCTGGACCGTACACTGAAGCTTTCTTT. Encoded protein: CASSGPSGPYTEAFF.

This clone was detected once. This chain links TRBV6-6 with TRBJ2-7, with D maybe TRBD1 (6 bases). Germline values: CDR1 MNHNY, CDR2 SVGAGI (reference sequence). V shed 6 bases and J shed 7 bases, with 22 bases lying between them. This CDR3 is built from 15 residues. Here the CDR3 DNA reads TGTGCCAGCAGCCACCCTCGGGACACCCAAGGGGAGCAGTACTTC. It specifies CASSHPRDTQGEQYF.

The rearrangement joins TRBV30 to TRBJ2-2; tentative D call: TRBD1 (5 bases). This CDR3 region has 13 residues. Trimming cost V 4 bases and J 6 bases, with 12 bases left between them. Germline CDR1 GTSNPN, CDR2 SVGIG (reference sequence). The chain's CDR3 is CAWNPGFPGELFF. The CDR3 DNA follows: TGTGCCTGGAACCCAGGGTTCCCCGGGGAGCTGTTTTTT.

This clone was detected ten times or more. CDR3 nucleotides: TGTGCCAGTACCCTACTGGGGCAGGGGCATCAGCCCCAGCATTTT. Translated: CASTLLGQGHQPQHF. The chain recombines TRBV19 with TRBJ1-5, with TRBD1 as a possible D gene (6 bases). The CDR3 is made up of 15 amino acids. Trimming cost V 7 bases and J 5 bases, with 18 bases left between them. Germline-derived CDR1 and CDR2 are LNHDA and SQIVND (reference sequence). Combining the CDR3 with reference TRBV19 and TRBJ1-5 gives the whole variable domain DGGITQSPKYLFRKEGQNVTLSCEQNLNHDAMYWYRQDPGQGLRLIYYSQIVNDFQKGDIAEGYSVSREKKESFPLTVTSAQKNPTAFYLCASTLLGQGHQPQHFGDGTRLSIL.

The gene calls are TRBV5-1 and TRBJ1-2, with D possibly TRBD1 on 5 matching bases. This CDR3 contains 15 residues. Deletions cut 4 bases from V and 0 bases from J, with 13 bases between. Germline lookup yields CDR1 SGHRS and CDR2 YFSETQ. CDR3 residues: CASSTVQGPNYGYTF. CDR3 sequence (DNA): TGCGCCAGCAGCACAGTGCAGGGCCCTAACTATGGCTACACCTTC.

The chain recombines TRBV11-2 with TRBJ1-3; 8 bases are shared with TRBD1. The CDR3 runs to 14 residues. CDR1 is SGHAT and CDR2 is FQNNGV in the germline V gene. The J segment lost 4 bases and the V segment lost 1 base, leaving 0 bases of the junction unmatched. The chain's CDR3 is CASSLAGGGNTIYF. The CDR3, as DNA: TGTGCCAGCAGCTTAGCAGGGGGCGGAAACACCATATATTTT.

The rearrangement links TRBV5-1 to TRBJ2-3; D gene uncertain. V shed 6 bases and J shed 4 bases, with 6 bases lying between them. This CDR3 spans 11 amino acids. In germline, CDR1 is SGHRS, CDR2 YFSETQ. The CDR3 loop is CASTYADTQYF. The CDR3 nucleotides are TGCGCCAGCACCTATGCAGATACGCAGTATTTT.

The V gene is TRBV29-1, the J gene TRBJ2-3; maybe TRBD1 (6 bases). The CDR3 is made up of 14 amino acids. Germline loops: CDR1 SQVTM, CDR2 ANQGSEA. V dropped 5 bases and J dropped 3 bases, with 15 bases sitting between them. The CDR3 DNA follows: TGCAGCGTTCGAGGGCAGGGGAATACAGATACGCAGTATTTT. As protein: CSVRGQGNTDTQYF.

This sequence joins TRBV5-1 and TRBJ2-1; D may be TRBD2 (6 bases). This CDR3 is 14 amino acids long. V lost 6 bases, J lost 1 base, and 11 bases lay in between. CDR1 and CDR2 from the germline V gene are SGHRS and YFSETQ. In nucleotides, the CDR3 is TGCGCCAGCAAACCGGGACTGTCCTACAATGAGCAGTTCTTC. This encodes CASKPGLSYNEQFF.

The chain links TRBV4-3 to TRBJ2-2; 9 nucleotides match TRBD2. The germline V gene has CDR1 LGHNA and CDR2 YSLEER. Trimming cost V 5 bases and J 7 bases; bases outside gene matches: 2. The CDR3 loop spans 13 amino acids. CDR3 sequence (DNA): TGCGCCAGCAGCGGACTAGCGTACGGGGAGCTGTTTTTT. Protein sequence: CASSGLAYGELFF.

As regards this clone: This specimen includes other DNA sequences encoding the same CDR3. The chain has TRBV2 and TRBJ2-1; no clear D gene. Trimming left V 7 bases short and J 8 bases short, with 9 bases between. The CDR3 contains 11 residues. The germline CDR1 and CDR2 sequences are SNHLY and FYNNEI. The CDR3 spells CASKGRYEQFF. In DNA form, the CDR3 reads TGTGCCAGCAAAGGGCGGTATGAGCAGTTCTTC.

This chain uses TRBV7-2 with TRBJ1-1; D call uncertain. Germline CDR1 and CDR2: SGHTA and FQGNSA. The CDR3 extends over 13 amino acids. The V end was cut by 2 bases, the J end by 3 bases, with 7 bases between. CDR3 in amino acids: CASSLSLHTEAFF. The CDR3 DNA reads as TGTGCCAGCAGCTTAAGTCTCCACACTGAAGCTTTCTTT.

The J gene is TRBJ2-3, the V gene TRBV6-5; 9 nucleotides line up with TRBD1. The CDR3 has 15 amino acids. From germline, CDR1 is MNHEY and CDR2 SVGAGI. V lost 2 bases, J lost 2 bases, and 2 bases stayed unmatched. Here the CDR3 reads CASSYGDRATDTQYF. The CDR3 DNA reads TGTGCCAGCAGTTACGGGGACAGGGCCACAGATACGCAGTATTTT.

This clone was observed a single time. V and J are TRBV7-2 and TRBJ1-5, with unresolved D. V lost 7 bases to trimming and J lost 4 bases, with 14 bases between them. Germline CDR1 is SGHTA and CDR2 is FQGNSA. The CDR3 runs 14 residues. The CDR3 DNA sequence: TGTGCCAGCACCCCCCGGGCGGGGAATCAGCCCCAGCATTTT. Protein product: CASTPRAGNQPQHF.